This is a list of T cell receptor beta chains from one sample in a study of shared T cell receptors in the human thymus. Method: immunoSEQ multiplex PCR; TCRdb's copy keeps in-frame clones and lacks some. The sample yields under 850,000 clones, 88% seen once. The same sample was also used in a study of human thymus T cells.

Sample: thymocytes. The receptors here all came from a boy younger than two with a congenital heart defect. CDR3s include the opening cysteine and the closing phenylalanine or tryptophan. A D gene is named only where the DNA matches it firmly. Clone size is shown for a subset of rows, as once, few, many or a class of expanded clone.

>NA|NA|15|TRBJ1-6|TRBV28
TGTGCCAGCAGTGCCGGACAGTACTATAATTCACCCCTCCACTTT
CASSAGQYYNSPLHF
>NA|NA|13|TRBJ2-7|TRBV6-5
TGTGCCAGCGTCCCCTCCGTGGGAGGCGAGCAGTACTTC
CASVPSVGGEQYF
>NA|NA|15|TRBJ2-7|TRBV6-5
TGTGCCAGCAGTTCGAGGACAGCTCACTCCTACGAGCAGTACTTC
CASSSRTAHSYEQYF
>NA|TRBD2|18|TRBJ2-1|TRBV6-1
TGTGCCAGCAGTGTCCCGGGACTAGCTCCCCCCTCCTACAATGAGCAGTTCTTC
CASSVPGLAPPSYNEQFF
>NA|TRBD2|15|TRBJ2-7|TRBV6-5
TGTGCCAGCAGTTACAGGGATGGGGGGGGTTACGAGCAGTACTTC
CASSYRDGGGYEQYF
>once|TRBD1|13|TRBJ2-7|TRBV29-1
TGCAGCGTTGCCCAGGGGGATCCCTACGAGCAGTACTTC
CSVAQGDPYEQYF
>NA|NA|15|TRBJ1-5|TRBV4-2
TGTGCCAGCAGCCAAGATAGGAGGGGAAATCAGCCCCAGCATTTT
CASSQDRRGNQPQHF
>NA|NA|14|TRBJ1-3|TRBV7-2
TGTGCCAGCAGCTTAGGTAGGGGAGGAAACACCATATATTTT
CASSLGRGGNTIYF
>NA|NA|14|TRBJ2-7|TRBV6-5
TGTGCCAGCAGTTACCAGACTAGTGCCTACGAGCAGTACTTC
CASSYQTSAYEQYF
>NA|NA|13|TRBJ1-1|TRBV13
TGTGCCAGCAGCTACCTCGGGAGGGGAGAAGCTTTCTTT
CASSYLGRGEAFF
>NA|TRBD2|16|TRBJ2-1|TRBV18
TGTGCCAGCTCACCCCTAGCGGTGCCCTCCTACAATGAGCAGTTCTTC
CASSPLAVPSYNEQFF
>NA|TRBD2|15|TRBJ2-3|TRBV5-8
TGTGCCAGCAGCCTCGGGAGGCCCCCCACAGATACGCAGTATTTT
CASSLGRPPTDTQYF
>once|TRBD1|13|TRBJ2-7|TRBV10-3
TGTGCCATCCGCCGGGACAGGGCCCACGAGCAGTACTTC
CAIRRDRAHEQYF
>NA|TRBD2|16|TRBJ2-3|TRBV5-1
TGCGCCAGCAGCTTCAAGATTCGGGAGGTCGAAGATACGCAGTATTTT
CASSFKIREVEDTQYF
>NA|TRBD2|20|TRBJ2-3|TRBV29-1
TGCAGCGTTGAAGGAACTCCGACTAGCGGGAGGGCCGGGAGCACAGATACGCAGTATTTT
CSVEGTPTSGRAGSTDTQYF
>NA|NA|13|TRBJ2-7|TRBV18
TGTGCCAGCTCAGGGGGGATCCCCTACGAGCAGTACTTC
CASSGGIPYEQYF
>once|TRBD1|13|TRBJ1-5|TRBV6-5
TGTGCCAGCAGGAAAGGGGGCGATCAGCCCCAGCATTTT
CASRKGGDQPQHF
>NA|TRBD2|19|TRBJ2-3|TRBV30
TGTGCCTGGAACGCCCCCCGACTAGCGGGAGTTGATGGCCCAGATACGCAGTATTTT
CAWNAPRLAGVDGPDTQYF
>once|TRBD2|16|TRBJ2-7|TRBV18
TGTGCCAGCTCACCCTCTAGCGGGGGAGGCTCCTACGAGCAGTACTTC
CASSPSSGGGSYEQYF
>NA|NA|14|TRBJ1-2|TRBV19
TGTGCCACCCATTCCCATGGAGGGCGGGAAGGCTACACCTTC
CATHSHGGREGYTF
>NA|TRBD1|12|TRBJ1-5|TRBV7-7
TGTGCTAGCGGGACAGGGAATCAGCCCCAGCATTTT
CASGTGNQPQHF
>once|NA|16|TRBJ1-3|TRBV7-2
TGTGCCAGCAGCTTAGCGCATTCAGGGTACGGAAACACCATATATTTT
CASSLAHSGYGNTIYF
>NA|NA|16|TRBJ2-7|TRBV11-2
TGTGCCAGCAGCCTTACCCCCGACAGGTCGAACTACGAGCAGTACTTC
CASSLTPDRSNYEQYF
>once|TRBD1|14|TRBJ2-7|TRBV5-1
TGCGCCAGCAGCGTCCGGGACAGCACGGGGGAGCAGTACTTC
CASSVRDSTGEQYF
>NA|TRBD2|20|TRBJ2-1|TRBV4-1
TGCGCCAGCAGCCAAGATCCGCCTAGCGGGTCTGGAAGGCTATACAATGAGCAGTTCTTC
CASSQDPPSGSGRLYNEQFF
>NA|TRBD1|17|TRBJ1-1|TRBV5-1
TGCGCCAGCAGACCGGACAGGGGGCGACTTGAACGCCCTGAAGCTTTCTTT
CASRPDRGRLERPEAFF
>NA|NA|16|TRBJ2-7|TRBV6-5
TGTGCCAGCAGTTCCCGCCCACAGGCCAGCTCCTACGAGCAGTACTTC
CASSSRPQASSYEQYF
>once|TRBD2|13|TRBJ2-7|TRBV10-2
TGCGCCAGCAGTGGACTAGCGGGATACGAGCAGTACTTC
CASSGLAGYEQYF
>NA|NA|15|TRBJ2-5|TRBV19
TGTGCCAGTAGTATAAGGAGGGGCGAGGAAGAGACCCAGTACTTC
CASSIRRGEEETQYF
>NA|NA|17|TRBJ1-1|TRBV27
TGTGCCAGCAGTTTATCGATGACAGGTCGGTATAGGACTGAAGCTTTCTTT
CASSLSMTGRYRTEAFF
>NA|TRBD2|15|TRBJ2-1|TRBV29-1
TGCAGCGTCGGGACTAGCGCAAGCTCCTACAATGAGCAGTTCTTC
CSVGTSASSYNEQFF
>NA|TRBD2|16|TRBJ2-1|TRBV6-6
TGTGCCAGCAGCCCGCCGGGGGGGACTAGCGGGCCGTGGGGGTTCTTC
CASSPPGGTSGPWGFF
>NA|TRBD2|18|TRBJ2-1|TRBV5-1
TGCGCCAGCAGCCCCCATCCCGAGACTAGCGGTTCTTACAATGAGCAGTTCTTC
CASSPHPETSGSYNEQFF
>NA|TRBD2|17|TRBJ2-1|TRBV30
TGTGCCTGGAGTGTACGACGATCCAGCGGGATAAGTGAAGAGCAGTTCTTC
CAWSVRRSSGISEEQFF
>NA|TRBD1|14|TRBJ1-2|TRBV6-1
TGTGCCAGCAGTGAATGCGCAGGGGGGTTGGGCTACACCTTC
CASSECAGGLGYTF
>NA|NA|14|TRBJ2-1|TRBV4-3
TGCGCCAGCAGCCAAGATAGGGCGAGGGATGAGCAGTTCTTC
CASSQDRARDEQFF
>few|TRBD1|19|TRBJ1-2|TRBV5-6
TGTGCCAGCAGCTTTTCCCCCAAGGGACAGGGGGCTCCGAACTATGGCTACACCTTC
CASSFSPKGQGAPNYGYTF
>NA|TRBD1|16|TRBJ2-7|TRBV9
TGTGCCAGCAGCGTAGGCGAGGGACAGGACTCCTACGAGCAGTACTTC
CASSVGEGQDSYEQYF
>NA|TRBD1|17|TRBJ1-1|TRBV28
TGTGCCAGCCGCTCCACAGGACAGGGGACGTTGAACACTGAAGCTTTCTTT
CASRSTGQGTLNTEAFF
>NA|TRBD1|13|TRBJ1-2|TRBV5-4
TGTGCCAGCGGCCTTGGACAGGACTATGGCTACACCTTC
CASGLGQDYGYTF